Sequencing of this T cell receptor beta chain was carried out in a study of blood T cell repertoires in COVID-19. Study-wide background: Sites in the United States, Italy and Spain provided acute and convalescent COVID-19 samples.

The CDR3 is 15 residues long. From germline, CDR1 is MNHNY and CDR2 SVGAGI (reference sequence). V was cut by 2 bases and J by 6 bases, with 14 bases left in between. Assay: immunoSEQ multiplex PCR; the TCRdb copy retains only in-frame clones and omits some. The profile shows hundreds of thousands of clones, approximately 86% of them singletons. The origin of this receptor is a man between 65 and 85 years old with acute or convalescent COVID-19. Source material: peripheral blood. The chain employs TRBV6-6 and TRBJ1-5, with D possibly being TRBD1 (5 bases). CDR3 loop: CASSYGQGYSQPQHF. Written as DNA, the CDR3 is TGTGCCAGCAGTTACGGGCAGGGCTACAGTCAGCCCCAGCATTTT.